The T cell receptor beta chain described here comes from a study of blood T cell repertoires in COVID-19. Study details: Sources were T cells, B-cell-depleted T cells, or PBMCs; the material itself was cDNA or gDNA.

Patients from Seattle were sampled longitudinally, starting during active infection. The V segment lost 5 bases and the J segment 1 base; nucleotides outside the gene matches: 3. This CDR3 region has 15 residues. Per germline, CDR1 SEHNR and CDR2 FQNEAQ (reference sequence). This clone has more than one count but fewer than ten. At the DNA level, this CDR3 is encoded by other sequences in the same sample as well. Original data processing: The assay estimated nucleated cells by amplifying reference gene primers. Measured with immunoSEQ multiplex PCR; TCRdb has only the in-frame clones, and not every one. Clone size and V and J calls were adopted from that table, with D and trimming inferred from the DNA. The sample lists 200,000 to 300,000 clones, nearly 95% seen once, with 0.83% in the top ten.

The chain combines TRBV7-9 with TRBJ1-3, with 9 bases aligning to TRBD1. Source material: peripheral blood. The sequence derives from a man younger than 40 with COVID-19, enrolled during active disease. The CDR3 reads CASSKQGASGNTIYF. For the CDR3, the DNA is TGTGCCAGCAGCAAACAGGGGGCTTCTGGAAACACCATATATTTT.